This TCR beta chain was retrieved from a study of OX40 agonist ivuxolimab in advanced cancers. The CDR3 consists of 14 residues. Germline V gives CDR1 LGHNA, CDR2 YSLEER. V was pared by 0 bases and J by 1 base, with 6 bases between. The repertoire was sequenced with immunoSEQ multiplex PCR; TCRdb's copy has only in-frame clones and lacks some. The table shows tens of thousands of clones, with about 87% occurring only once. The source was CD4+ or CD8+ T cells sorted from blood, collected in a trial of the OX40 agonist ivuxolimab. The TCR comes from an adult with an advanced solid tumor such as melanoma, head and neck, liver or kidney cancer. V is TRBV4-3 and J is TRBJ1-2; D is undetermined. CDR3 protein: CASSQETFNYGYTF. CDR3 DNA sequence: TGCGCCAGCAGCCAAGAAACCTTTAACTATGGCTACACCTTC.